This TCR beta chain came from a study of Ad26.COV2.S vaccination and SARS-CoV-2 variants. The overall study: Among those in the COV1001 Ad26.COV2.S trial arm was the donor. The study's findings and limits: Total T cell responses may have been underestimated by the TCR breadth and depth analyses. Once vaccination had occurred, spike-specific CD8+ and CD4+ T cell responses reportedly showed substantial breadth.

Germline CDR1 and CDR2: MDHEN and SYDVKM. V shed 5 bases, J shed 6 bases, and the junction held 9 bases outside the gene matches. The CDR3 runs to 14 residues. Repertoires were generated with immunoSEQ multiplex PCR, while TCRdb's copy carries only in-frame clones and drops some. The repertoire has fewer than 900,000 clones, roughly nine tenths of them found once; the top ten carry about 1.5%. Treatment meaning: approximately 18 received Ad26.COV2.S at low or high dose, single or two shots; roughly 5 received placebo; per-sample allocation not given. Samples analyzed were those drawn on day 63 after the first vaccine or placebo injection. For this clone: The antigen remains unidentified.

The chain links TRBV28 to TRBJ2-7; 8 bases agree with TRBD2. The starting material was peripheral blood, obtained in a trial of Ad26.COV2.S vaccine versus placebo. The clonotype originates from a person between 18 and 65 years old who received the Ad26.COV2.S COVID-19 vaccine or a placebo. DNA for the CDR3: TGTGCCAGCAGTCCCGGGACTAGACTTCTCGAGCAGTACTTC. Translated, it gives CASSPGTRLLEQYF.